This T cell receptor beta chain was identified in a study of blood T cell repertoires in COVID-19. V was clipped by 5 bases and J by 5 bases; unmatched bases: 8. Looked up from germline, CDR1 is KGHDR and CDR2 is SFDVKD. The length of the CDR3 is 16 residues. Under the authors' procedure: Scientists estimated how many nucleated cells there were by amplifying reference gene primers. TCRdb's table, derived via immunoSEQ multiplex PCR, lists solely in-frame clones and lacks some. Clonal size and the V and J genes are those of that table, whereas D and trimming came from the DNA. The table lists around 37,000 clones, around 87% of them singletons.

The sequencing sample was made of peripheral blood. The genes are TRBV24-1 and TRBJ2-1; 10 bases match TRBD2. The sequence was obtained from a man aged 50 to 60 with active or convalescent COVID-19. The CDR3 here is CATSALTSGLNNEQFF. The CDR3, as DNA: TGTGCCACCAGTGCCCTGACTAGCGGGCTAAACAATGAGCAGTTCTTC.